This record covers a single TCR beta chain. The sample comes from a study of blood T cell repertoires in COVID-19. Study overall: The cDNA or gDNA used as material had been derived from T cells, B-cell-depleted T cells, or PBMCs.

The age range of participants was about 18 to 89 years, with residence in about 25 US areas. Method: immunoSEQ multiplex PCR; TCRdb's copy keeps in-frame clones and lacks some. The sample lists approximately 190,000 clones, less than 85% occurring once. Sample: PBMCs or T cells enriched from blood (not recorded which). The receptor was isolated from a woman aged 55-70 years with acute COVID-19.

The CDR3: CASSPGGGTNEQFF. DNA for the CDR3: TGCGCCAGCAGCCCGGGGGGCGGGACTAATGAGCAGTTCTTC. The genes are TRBV5-1 and TRBJ2-1; D perhaps matches TRBD2 (7 bases). The CDR3 contains 14 residues. Between the trimmed V and J ends, which lost 4 bases and 7 bases, there was a span of 15 bases. From germline, CDR1 is SGHRS and CDR2 YFSETQ.